This TCR beta chain was sequenced during a study of blood T cell repertoires in COVID-19. Clones were sequenced by immunoSEQ multiplex PCR, and TCRdb holds only the in-frame ones, with some missing. The sample consists of approximately 31,000 clones, approximately 83% of them appearing once. The TCR originated in an elderly woman with active or convalescent COVID-19. The sequenced sample was peripheral blood.

Here the CDR3 DNA reads TGTGCCAGCAGCTTAGCTATAGGACGGGGAGTGAACACTGAAGCTTTCTTT. Its protein product is CASSLAIGRGVNTEAFF. The rearrangement uses TRBV7-8 and TRBJ1-1; D not resolved. CDR3 size: 17 residues. Germline CDR1 SGHVS, CDR2 FQNEAQ. The V end lost 0 bases, the J end lost 0 bases, and 14 bases lay between the germline ends.